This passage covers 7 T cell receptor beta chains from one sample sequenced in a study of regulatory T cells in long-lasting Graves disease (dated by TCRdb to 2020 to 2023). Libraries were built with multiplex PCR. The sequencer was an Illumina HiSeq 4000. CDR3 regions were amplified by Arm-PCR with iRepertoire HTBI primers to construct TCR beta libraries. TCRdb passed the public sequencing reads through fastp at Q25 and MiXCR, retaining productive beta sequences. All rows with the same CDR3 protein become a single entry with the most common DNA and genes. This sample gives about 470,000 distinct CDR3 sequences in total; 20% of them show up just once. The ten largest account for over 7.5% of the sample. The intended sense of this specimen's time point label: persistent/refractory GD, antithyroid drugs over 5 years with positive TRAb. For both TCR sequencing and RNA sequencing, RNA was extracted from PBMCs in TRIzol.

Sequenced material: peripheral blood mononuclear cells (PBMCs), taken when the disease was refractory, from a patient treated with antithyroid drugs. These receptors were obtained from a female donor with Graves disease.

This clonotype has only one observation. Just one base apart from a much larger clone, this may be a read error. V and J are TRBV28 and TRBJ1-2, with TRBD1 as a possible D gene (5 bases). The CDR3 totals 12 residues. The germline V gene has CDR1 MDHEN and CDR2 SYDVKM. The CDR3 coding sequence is TGTGCCACTAGGGGTTCTTTCTATGGCCACACCTTC. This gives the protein CATRGSFYGHTF.

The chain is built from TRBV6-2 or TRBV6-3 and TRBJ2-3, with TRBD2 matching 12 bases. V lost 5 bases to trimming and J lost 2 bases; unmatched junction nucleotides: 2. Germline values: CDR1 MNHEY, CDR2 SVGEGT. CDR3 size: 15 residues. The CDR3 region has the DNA TGTGCCAGCAGTAGACTAGCGGGAGTCACAGATACGCAGTATTTT. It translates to CASSRLAGVTDTQYF.

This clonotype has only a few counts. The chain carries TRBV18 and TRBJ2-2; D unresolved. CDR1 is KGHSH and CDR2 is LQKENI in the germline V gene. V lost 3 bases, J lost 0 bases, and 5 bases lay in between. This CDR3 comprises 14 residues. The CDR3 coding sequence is TGTGCCAGCTCACCCGAATCGAACACCGGGGAGCTGTTTTTT. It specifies CASSPESNTGELFF.

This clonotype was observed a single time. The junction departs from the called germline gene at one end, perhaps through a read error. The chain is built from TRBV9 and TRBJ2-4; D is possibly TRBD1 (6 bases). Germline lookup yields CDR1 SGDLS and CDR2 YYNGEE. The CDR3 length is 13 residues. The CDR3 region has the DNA TGTGCCAGCAGCGTCGCAGGGGAAAACATTCGGTACTTC. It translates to CASSVAGENIRYF.

The CDR3 DNA follows: TGTGCCAGCAGTTCAACAGGGGGCGCGCGGACAGATACGCAGTATTTT. Its protein is CASSSTGGARTDTQYF. The rearrangement uses TRBV28 and TRBJ2-3; 9 nucleotides align to TRBD1. The germline CDR1 and CDR2 sequences are MDHEN and SYDVKM. Losses at the gene ends were 4 bases for V and 3 bases for J; bases not matched to a gene: 8. The length of the CDR3 is 16 residues. Full variable domain (rest looked up from reference TRBV28 and TRBJ2-3): DVKVTQSSRYLVKRTGEKVFLECVQDMDHENMFWYRQDPGLGLRLIYFSYDVKMKEKGDIPEGYSVSREKKERFSLILESASTNQTSMYLCASSSTGGARTDTQYFGPGTRLTVL.

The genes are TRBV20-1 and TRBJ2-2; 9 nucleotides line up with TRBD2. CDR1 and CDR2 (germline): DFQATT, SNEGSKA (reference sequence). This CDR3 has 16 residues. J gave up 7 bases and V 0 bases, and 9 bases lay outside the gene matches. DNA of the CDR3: TGCAGTGCTAGAGAGGGCGGGAGGGCCCTCGACGGGGAGCTGTTTTTT. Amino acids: CSAREGGRALDGELFF.

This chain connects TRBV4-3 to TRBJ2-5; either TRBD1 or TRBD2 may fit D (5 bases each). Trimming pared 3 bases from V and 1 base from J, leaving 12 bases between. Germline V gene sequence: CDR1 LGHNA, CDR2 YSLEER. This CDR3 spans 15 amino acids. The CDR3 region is CASSQLPGPQETQYF. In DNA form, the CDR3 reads TGCGCCAGCAGCCAGTTACCGGGACCCCAAGAGACCCAGTACTTC.